This passage covers 12 T cell receptor beta chains from one sample sequenced in a study of blood T cell repertoires in COVID-19. Produced via immunoSEQ multiplex PCR; TCRdb's table is partial and in-frame only. The sample lists around 240,000 clones; approximately 84% were seen once. Specimen: peripheral blood. All receptors come from a woman aged 80 or over with acute or convalescent COVID-19.

The V gene is TRBV28, the J gene TRBJ1-3; 10 positions agree with TRBD1. In germline, CDR1 is MDHEN, CDR2 SYDVKM. V shed 5 bases, J shed 3 bases, and the junction held 13 bases outside the gene matches. The CDR3 sequence is 18 residues long. The CDR3 bases are TGTGCCAGCAGTGCCGGGACAGGGGAGGTCTGGGATGGAAACACCATATATTTT. Translating it yields CASSAGTGEVWDGNTIYF.

V and J are TRBV19 and TRBJ2-1, with TRBD1 identical over 9 bases. The germline gives CDR1 LNHDA, CDR2 SQIVND (reference sequence). CDR3 length equals 16 residues. The V and J ends lost 6 bases and 4 bases, in that order; junction bases with no gene match: 10. The CDR3 DNA sequence: TGTGCCAGTAGACAGGGGGCCGGGGCTTCTTACAATGAGCAGTTCTTC. It translates to CASRQGAGASYNEQFF.

The chain uses TRBV5-1 and TRBJ2-7; 7 bases are a match to TRBD1. This CDR3 is built from 15 residues. Trimming took 4 bases from V and 2 from J; bases not matched to a gene: 9. Germline V gene data show CDR1 as SGHRS and CDR2 as YFSETQ. CDR3 nucleotide sequence: TGCGCCAGCAGCCACGAGACAGGGTCAGCCTACGAGCAGTACTTC. It translates to CASSHETGSAYEQYF.

The rearrangement links TRBV19 to TRBJ1-1; the match to TRBD1 covers 7 bases. Germline CDR1 is LNHDA and CDR2 is SQIVND (reference sequence). Trimming at V came to 5 bases and at J to 1 base, leaving 10 bases not matched to a gene. The CDR3 covers 16 residues. The CDR3 spells CASSLRQGRRNTEAFF. CDR3 nucleotide sequence: TGTGCCAGTAGTCTCCGACAGGGTAGAAGGAACACTGAAGCTTTCTTT.

Only a few counts were recorded for this clone. The same CDR3 is also encoded by other DNA sequences in this sample. This sequence joins TRBV7-2 and TRBJ2-7, with 11 bases lining up with TRBD2. Germline V gives CDR1 SGHTA, CDR2 FQGNSA. V lost 2 bases, J lost 3 bases, and 0 bases stayed unmatched. The CDR3 runs to 14 residues. CDR3 amino acids: CASSLLAGGYEQYF. The CDR3 DNA is TGTGCCAGCAGCTTACTAGCGGGAGGCTACGAGCAGTACTTC.

This chain links TRBV6-1 with TRBJ1-2, with 7 positions matching TRBD1. CDR3 length equals 15 residues. The V gene end was trimmed by 1 base and the J gene end by 4 bases; junction bases not matched to a gene: 6. Germline V lookup: CDR1 MNHNS, CDR2 SASEGT. The CDR3 DNA follows: TGTGCCAGCAGTGAAGAGGGGGCCGCGCCCTATGGCTACACCTTC. Encoded protein: CASSEEGAAPYGYTF.

The V gene is TRBV30, the J gene TRBJ1-6; 7 positions match TRBD1. V shed 5 bases, J shed 0 bases, and the junction held 10 bases outside the gene matches. CDR3 size: 17 residues. The V gene's germline CDR1 is GTSNPN and CDR2 SVGIG (reference sequence). DNA of the CDR3: TGTGCCTGGCTCCCTCTCGACAGGGACTCCTATAATTCACCCCTCCACTTT. Its protein is CAWLPLDRDSYNSPLHF.

A single count supports this clone. V is TRBV10-3 and J is TRBJ2-1; 10 bases match TRBD2. This CDR3 is 17 amino acids long. CDR1 and CDR2 from the germline V gene are ENHRY and SYGVKD. Losses at the gene ends were 0 bases for V and 4 bases for J; bases not matched to a gene: 6. The CDR3 protein is CAISESGAGGRYNEQFF. CDR3 bases: TGTGCCATCAGTGAGTCGGGAGCGGGGGGGCGGTACAATGAGCAGTTCTTC.

This chain joins TRBV2 and TRBJ2-2, with a tentative D call TRBD2 (5 bases). This CDR3 is built from 15 residues. V shed 4 bases and J shed 5 bases, with 14 bases lying between them. Looked up from germline, CDR1 is SNHLY and CDR2 is FYNNEI. This CDR3 is CASSGRESLTGELFF. CDR3 in DNA: TGTGCCAGCAGTGGAAGGGAGAGTTTAACCGGGGAGCTGTTTTTT.

This clone has only one observation. This chain links TRBV19 with TRBJ1-2, with TRBD1 matching over 7 bases. The V gene's germline CDR1 is LNHDA and CDR2 SQIVND (reference sequence). The CDR3 runs 14 residues. The junction had 7 bases not matched to a gene; V was cut back by 6 bases and J by 3 bases. CDR3 sequence reads: CASSPDRVDYGYTF. The CDR3 nucleotides read TGTGCCAGTAGCCCAGACAGGGTGGACTATGGCTACACCTTC.

This clone was detected once. This chain uses TRBV28 with TRBJ1-1; 10 nucleotides agree with TRBD1. Germline assignment: CDR1 MDHEN and CDR2 SYDVKM. V dropped 3 bases and J dropped 2; count of bases not matched to a gene: 3. This CDR3 has 15 amino acids. Here the CDR3 reads CASSFGQGGNTEAFF. The DNA of the CDR3 is TGTGCCAGCAGTTTTGGACAGGGGGGCAACACTGAAGCTTTCTTT. Using reference TRBV28 and TRBJ1-1 for the parts outside the CDR3, the full variable domain is DVKVTQSSRYLVKRTGEKVFLECVQDMDHENMFWYRQDPGLGLRLIYFSYDVKMKEKGDIPEGYSVSREKKERFSLILESASTNQTSMYLCASSFGQGGNTEAFFGQGTRLTVV.

This chain uses TRBV19 with TRBJ1-2; a possible D gene is TRBD1 (5 bases). V lost 5 bases and J lost 4, with 11 bases in between. The CDR3 loop spans 13 amino acids. CDR1 and CDR2 from the germline V gene are LNHDA and SQIVND (reference sequence). CDR3 in DNA: TGTGCCAGTAGTCCGGGGGTCGGCTATGGCTACACCTTC. Its translation: CASSPGVGYGYTF.